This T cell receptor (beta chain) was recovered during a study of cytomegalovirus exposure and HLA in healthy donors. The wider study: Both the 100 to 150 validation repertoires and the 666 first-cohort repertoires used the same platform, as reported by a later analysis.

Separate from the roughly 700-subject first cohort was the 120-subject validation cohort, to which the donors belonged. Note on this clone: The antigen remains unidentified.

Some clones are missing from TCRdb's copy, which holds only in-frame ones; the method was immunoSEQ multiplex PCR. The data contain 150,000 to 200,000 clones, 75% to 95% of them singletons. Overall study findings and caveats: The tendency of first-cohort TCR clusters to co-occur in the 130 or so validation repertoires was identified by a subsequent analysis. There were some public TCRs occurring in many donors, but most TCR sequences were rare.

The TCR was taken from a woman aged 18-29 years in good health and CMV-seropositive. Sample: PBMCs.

The CDR3 sequence: CASSRTGRVAGNTGELFF. The DNA for the CDR3 is TGTGCCAGCAGCCGAACAGGGAGGGTAGCGGGGAACACCGGGGAGCTGTTTTTT. This sequence joins TRBV7-3 and TRBJ2-2; TRBD2 might be the D (7 bases). Germline lookup yields CDR1 SGHTA and CDR2 FQGTGA. The length of the CDR3 is 18 residues. The V and J ends lost 5 bases and 1 base respectively, with 20 bases between them.